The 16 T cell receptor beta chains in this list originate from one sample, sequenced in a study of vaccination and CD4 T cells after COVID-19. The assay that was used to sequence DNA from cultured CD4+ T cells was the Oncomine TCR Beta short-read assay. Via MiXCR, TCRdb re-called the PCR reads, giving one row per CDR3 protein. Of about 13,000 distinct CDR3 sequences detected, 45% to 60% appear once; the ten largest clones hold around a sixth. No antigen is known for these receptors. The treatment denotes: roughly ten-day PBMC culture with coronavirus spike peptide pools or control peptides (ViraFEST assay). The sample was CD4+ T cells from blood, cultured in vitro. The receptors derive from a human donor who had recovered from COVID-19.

CDR3 in DNA: TGTGCCAGCAGTGTTTTGACAGGGGGCCTTTACGAGCAGTACTTC. Amino acid sequence: CASSVLTGGLYEQYF. V is TRBV6-1 and J is TRBJ2-7, with 10 bases lining up with TRBD1. Trimming removed 4 bases from V and 4 bases from J; junction bases left unmatched: 7. The CDR3 contains 15 residues. Germline values: CDR1 MNHNS, CDR2 SASEGT.

This chain's CDR3 is CASSLTRGTDTQYF. The CDR3 DNA reads TGTGCCAGCAGCCTAACCAGAGGCACAGATACGCAGTATTTT. This chain uses TRBV28 with TRBJ2-3, with D unclear. The CDR3 covers 14 residues. Trimming removed 6 bases from V and 1 base from J, with 11 bases in between. Germline lookup yields CDR1 MDHEN and CDR2 SYDVKM.

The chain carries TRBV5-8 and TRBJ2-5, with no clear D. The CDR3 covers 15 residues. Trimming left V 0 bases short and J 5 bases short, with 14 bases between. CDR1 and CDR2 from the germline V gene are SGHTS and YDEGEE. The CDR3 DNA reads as TGTGCCAGCAGCTTGGGGCGTAGTAGTTTTGAGACCCAGTACTTC. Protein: CASSLGRSSFETQYF.

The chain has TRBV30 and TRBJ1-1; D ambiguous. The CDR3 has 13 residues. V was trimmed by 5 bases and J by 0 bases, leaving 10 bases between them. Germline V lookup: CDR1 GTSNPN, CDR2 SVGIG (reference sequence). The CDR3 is CAWSEDLNTEAFF. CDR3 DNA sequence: TGTGCCTGGTCGGAGGACTTGAACACTGAAGCTTTCTTT.

CDR3 sequence reads: CASSEGQGEKLFF. CDR3 sequence (DNA): TGTGCCAGCAGTGAAGGACAGGGTGAAAAACTGTTTTTT. The J gene is TRBJ1-4, the V gene TRBV6-1; 7 bases are a match to TRBD1. CDR1 is MNHNS and CDR2 is SASEGT in the germline V gene. CDR3 length: 13 amino acids. Trimming cost V 1 base and J 7 bases; bases outside gene matches: 0.

The CDR3 DNA reads TGTGCCAGCAGTTTGGGGCGGCAACTGTTTTTT. Amino acids: CASSLGRQLFF. The chain uses TRBV28 and TRBJ1-4; a possible D gene is TRBD1 (5 bases). The V and J ends lost 3 bases and 12 bases respectively, with 8 bases between them. CDR1 and CDR2 from the germline V gene are MDHEN and SYDVKM. This CDR3 has 11 residues. Combining the CDR3 with reference TRBV28 and TRBJ1-4 gives the whole variable domain DVKVTQSSRYLVKRTGEKVFLECVQDMDHENMFWYRQDPGLGLRLIYFSYDVKMKEKGDIPEGYSVSREKKERFSLILESASTNQTSMYLCASSLGRQLFFGSGTQLSVL.

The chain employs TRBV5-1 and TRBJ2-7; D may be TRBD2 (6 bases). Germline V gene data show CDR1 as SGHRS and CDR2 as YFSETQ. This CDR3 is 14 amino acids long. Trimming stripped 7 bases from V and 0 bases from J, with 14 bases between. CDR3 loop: CASVRAGPSYEQYF. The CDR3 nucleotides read TGCGCCAGCGTGCGGGCGGGACCCTCCTACGAGCAGTACTTC.

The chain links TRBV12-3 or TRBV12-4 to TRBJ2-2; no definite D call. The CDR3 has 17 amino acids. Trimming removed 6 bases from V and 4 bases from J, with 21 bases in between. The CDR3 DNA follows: TGTGCCAGCAGCTGGGCCCCCAACCCCGACACCACCGGGGAGCTGTTTTTT. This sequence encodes CASSWAPNPDTTGELFF.

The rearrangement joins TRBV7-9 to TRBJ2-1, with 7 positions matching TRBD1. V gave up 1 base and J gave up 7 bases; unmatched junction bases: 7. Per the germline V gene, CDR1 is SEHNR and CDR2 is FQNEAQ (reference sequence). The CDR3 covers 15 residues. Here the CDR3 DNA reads TGTGCCAGCAGCTTAGTGCGAGGGGGCGTTAATGAGCAGTTCTTC. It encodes CASSLVRGGVNEQFF.

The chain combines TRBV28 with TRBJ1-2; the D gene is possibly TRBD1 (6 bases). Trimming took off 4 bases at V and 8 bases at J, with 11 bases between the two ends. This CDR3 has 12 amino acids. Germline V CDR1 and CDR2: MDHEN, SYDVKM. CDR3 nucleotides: TGTGCCAGCAGTTACCAGGGGTACGGCTACACCTTC. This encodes CASSYQGYGYTF.

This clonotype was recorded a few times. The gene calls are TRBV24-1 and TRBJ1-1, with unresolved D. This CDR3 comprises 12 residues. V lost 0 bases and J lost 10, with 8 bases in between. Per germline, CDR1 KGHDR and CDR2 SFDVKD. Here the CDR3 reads CATSDLDKGAFF. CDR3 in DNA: TGTGCCACCAGTGATTTGGACAAGGGAGCTTTCTTT.

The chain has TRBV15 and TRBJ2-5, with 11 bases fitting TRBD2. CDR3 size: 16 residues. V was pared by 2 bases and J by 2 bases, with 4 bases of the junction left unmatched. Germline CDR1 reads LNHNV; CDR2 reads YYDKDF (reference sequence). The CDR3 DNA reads TGTGCCACCAGCAGACATAGCGGGAGGGGACAAGAGACCCAGTACTTC. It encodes CATSRHSGRGQETQYF.

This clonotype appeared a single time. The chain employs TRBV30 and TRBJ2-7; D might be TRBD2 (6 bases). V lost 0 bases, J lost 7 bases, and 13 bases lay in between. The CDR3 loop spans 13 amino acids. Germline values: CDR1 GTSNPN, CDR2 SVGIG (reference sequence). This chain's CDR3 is CAWSVTGVGEQYF. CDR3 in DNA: TGTGCCTGGAGTGTGACGGGAGTCGGAGAGCAGTACTTC.

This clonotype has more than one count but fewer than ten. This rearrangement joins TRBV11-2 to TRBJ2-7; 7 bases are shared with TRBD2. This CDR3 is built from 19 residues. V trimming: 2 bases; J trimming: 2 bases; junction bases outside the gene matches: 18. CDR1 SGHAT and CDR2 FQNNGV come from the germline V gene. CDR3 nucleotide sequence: TGTGCCAGCAGCTTATATGGGGGGATGGGCGGGAGCCTCCCCTACGAGCAGTACTTC. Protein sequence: CASSLYGGMGGSLPYEQYF.

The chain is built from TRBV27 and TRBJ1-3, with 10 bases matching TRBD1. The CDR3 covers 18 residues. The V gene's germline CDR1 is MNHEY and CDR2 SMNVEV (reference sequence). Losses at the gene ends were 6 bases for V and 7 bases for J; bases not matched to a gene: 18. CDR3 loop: CASSPYWGQGTLENTIYF. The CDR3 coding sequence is TGTGCCAGCAGCCCCTACTGGGGACAGGGGACTCTGGAGAACACCATATATTTT.

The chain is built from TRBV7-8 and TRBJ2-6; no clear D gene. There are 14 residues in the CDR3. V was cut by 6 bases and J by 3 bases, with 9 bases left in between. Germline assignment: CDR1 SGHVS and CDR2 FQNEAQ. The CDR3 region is CASSSPIGANVLTF. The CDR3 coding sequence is TGTGCCAGCAGTTCCCCAATTGGGGCCAACGTCCTGACTTTC.